The 29 T cell receptor beta chains given below trace back to one sample, sequenced in a study of cytomegalovirus exposure and HLA in healthy donors. PCR involved 60 Vbeta and 13 Jbeta primers. Clones were read by immunoSEQ multiplex PCR, and TCRdb kept only the in-frame ones, dropping some. This sample has around 190,000 clones, with around 77% found just once. Sequencing used PBMCs. These receptors all stem from a woman aged 30 to 39 in good health and CMV-seronegative.

The chain links TRBV28 to TRBJ1-1; tentative D call: TRBD1 (5 bases). From germline, CDR1 is MDHEN and CDR2 SYDVKM. The CDR3 loop spans 12 amino acids. Trimming took off 4 bases at V and 8 bases at J, with 11 bases between the two ends. The CDR3 protein is CASSSLPGEAFF. The DNA of the CDR3 is TGTGCCAGCAGTTCCCTGCCAGGGGAAGCTTTCTTT.

Remarks on this clone: The sample carries other DNA sequences with the same CDR3. This chain connects TRBV9 to TRBJ2-1, with 8 bases that match TRBD2. The V gene's germline CDR1 is SGDLS and CDR2 YYNGEE. Trimming removed 0 bases from V and 4 bases from J; junction bases left unmatched: 3. This CDR3 has 15 residues. Here the CDR3 reads CASSVASGGYNEQFF. Here the CDR3 DNA reads TGTGCCAGCAGCGTAGCCAGCGGGGGATACAATGAGCAGTTCTTC.

V usage is TRBV7-9 and J usage is TRBJ2-2, with 9 bases lining up with TRBD1. The trim removed 4 bases at V and 5 bases at J, leaving 8 bases unmatched. Germline lookup yields CDR1 SEHNR and CDR2 FQNEAQ (reference sequence). The length of the CDR3 is 16 residues. CDR3 loop: CASSSPGTGRTGELFF. For the CDR3, the DNA is TGTGCCAGCAGCTCTCCTGGGACAGGGAGAACCGGGGAGCTGTTTTTT.

The chain couples TRBV30 to TRBJ1-2; 7 bases match TRBD1. Germline V CDR1 and CDR2: GTSNPN, SVGIG (reference sequence). There are 13 residues in the CDR3. V lost 2 bases, J lost 3 bases, and 3 bases stayed unmatched. CDR3 in DNA: TGTGCCTGGAGTTATGGGACAGACTATGGCTACACCTTC. This sequence encodes CAWSYGTDYGYTF.

The chain joins TRBV13 to TRBJ2-7, with 7 bases that match TRBD2. The CDR3 spans 16 residues. Losses at the gene ends were 4 bases for V and 0 bases for J; bases not matched to a gene: 9. Germline lookup yields CDR1 PRHDT and CDR2 FYEKMQ (reference sequence). The CDR3 reads CASSSGGGSFSYEQYF. The CDR3 region has the DNA TGTGCCAGCAGCTCGGGCGGGGGTAGCTTCTCCTACGAGCAGTACTTC.

The CDR3 is CASSKITGGSNEQYF. CDR3 nucleotide sequence: TGCGCCAGCAGTAAGATCACAGGGGGCTCTAACGAGCAGTACTTC. This rearrangement joins TRBV5-1 to TRBJ2-7; TRBD1 matches at 9 bases. Germline V gives CDR1 SGHRS, CDR2 YFSETQ. Unmatched junction bases numbered 11, after V lost 5 bases and J lost 5 bases. This CDR3 has 15 residues.

V is TRBV6-1 and J is TRBJ2-1; D is unresolved. This CDR3 contains 14 residues. Trimming left V 6 bases short and J 5 bases short, with 14 bases between. Germline-derived CDR1 and CDR2 are MNHNS and SASEGT. This CDR3 reads CASSLITENNEQFF. CDR3 sequence (DNA): TGTGCCAGCAGCCTAATAACAGAAAACAATGAGCAGTTCTTC.

A few counts support this clone. Here the CDR3 DNA reads TGTGCCAGTAGTGCTTACAGGGGGCCGGATGGCTACACCTTC. The encoded protein is CASSAYRGPDGYTF. The chain combines TRBV19 with TRBJ1-2; 9 nucleotides align to TRBD1. CDR1 and CDR2 (germline): LNHDA, SQIVND (reference sequence). This CDR3 spans 14 amino acids. J gave up 6 bases and V 5 bases, and 7 bases lay outside the gene matches.

The V call is TRBV5-4, the J call TRBJ2-1; 8 bases are a match to TRBD1. This CDR3 has 15 amino acids. V dropped 0 bases and J dropped 4; count of bases not matched to a gene: 3. Per germline, CDR1 SGHNT and CDR2 YYREEE (reference sequence). CDR3 coding DNA: TGTGCCAGCAGCTTGGCCGGGACAGGATACAATGAGCAGTTCTTC. This sequence encodes CASSLAGTGYNEQFF.

This clone was found once. The CDR3, as DNA: TGTGCCAGCAGCGTGGGCAGTTCGTCCCAAGAGACCCAGTACTTC. This sequence encodes CASSVGSSSQETQYF. The chain has TRBV9 and TRBJ2-5; D unclear. Germline CDR1 and CDR2: SGDLS and YYNGEE. V lost 2 bases, J lost 1 base, and 12 bases lay in between. CDR3 length: 15 amino acids.

The chain combines TRBV19 with TRBJ2-2; 10 nucleotides line up with TRBD2. Germline-derived CDR1 and CDR2 are LNHDA and SQIVND (reference sequence). CDR3 length: 16 residues. The J segment lost 7 bases and the V segment lost 6 bases, leaving 11 bases of the junction unmatched. CDR3 nucleotide sequence: TGTGCCAGTAGGCCCCCGGGAGCGGGAGGGATCGGGGAGCTGTTTTTT. It translates to CASRPPGAGGIGELFF.

This chain connects TRBV19 to TRBJ2-7; D is perhaps TRBD2 (6 bases). Germline V CDR1 and CDR2: LNHDA, SQIVND (reference sequence). V lost 3 bases to trimming and J lost 3 bases, with 12 bases between them. CDR3 size: 14 residues. The CDR3 region has the DNA TGTGCCAGTAGTATGGGCCACGGGAGCTACGAGCAGTACTTC. It specifies CASSMGHGSYEQYF.

This chain joins TRBV28 and TRBJ2-7; 7 positions match TRBD1. This CDR3 region has 14 residues. V shed 6 bases and J 2 bases; nucleotides not matched to a gene: 7. Germline loops: CDR1 MDHEN, CDR2 SYDVKM. The CDR3 loop is CASRPGTATYEQYF. Written as DNA, the CDR3 is TGTGCCAGCAGGCCCGGGACAGCAACCTACGAGCAGTACTTC.

The chain employs TRBV9 and TRBJ1-3; D is undetermined. Germline CDR1 SGDLS, CDR2 YYNGEE. This CDR3 has 13 amino acids. Deletions cut 4 bases from V and 2 bases from J, with 7 bases between. The CDR3 region is CASSPSPGNTIYF. CDR3 bases: TGTGCCAGCAGCCCCTCCCCTGGAAACACCATATATTTT.

The chain is built from TRBV5-5 and TRBJ2-7, with 11 bases matching TRBD2. The CDR3 is 15 residues long. Germline loops: CDR1 SGHKS, CDR2 YYEKEE (reference sequence). After removal of 4 bases from V and 9 bases from J, the junction contained 12 bases not matched to a gene. CDR3 sequence: CASSLATSGIEGQYF. CDR3 nucleotides: TGTGCCAGCAGCCTGGCGACTAGCGGGATAGAGGGGCAGTACTTC.

This clone has more than one count but fewer than ten. The chain couples TRBV6-1 to TRBJ1-1; 8 bases fit TRBD1. Germline CDR1 is MNHNS and CDR2 is SASEGT. The V and J ends lost 5 bases and 1 base, in that order; junction bases with no gene match: 6. The CDR3 runs to 15 residues. CDR3 coding DNA: TGTGCCAGCAGTTTTTACAGGGGGACGAACACTGAAGCTTTCTTT. This codes for CASSFYRGTNTEAFF.

This clone was found a few times. The chain uses TRBV28 and TRBJ2-7; 8 positions match TRBD2. The V gene's germline CDR1 is MDHEN and CDR2 SYDVKM. The V segment lost 5 bases and the J segment 9 bases; nucleotides outside the gene matches: 12. The CDR3 consists of 14 residues. This CDR3 reads CASSESGGVFVQYF. DNA of the CDR3: TGTGCCAGCAGTGAGAGCGGGGGTGTTTTCGTGCAGTACTTC.

The chain joins TRBV11-2 to TRBJ1-6, with D hard to call. The CDR3 is made up of 13 amino acids. The germline gives CDR1 SGHAT, CDR2 FQNNGV. V lost 4 bases and J 14 bases, leaving 15 bases between the germline ends. CDR3 nucleotides: TGTGCCAGCAGCTCCCAAGACCAGGCTTCCCTCCACTTT. It is translated as CASSSQDQASLHF.

The chain is built from TRBV28 and TRBJ2-5, with D possibly matching TRBD2 (5 bases). Gene TRBJ2-7 matches the end of the DNA better, so the J call may be wrong. CDR1 and CDR2 (germline): MDHEN, SYDVKM. This CDR3 is built from 12 residues. The CDR3 loop is CASMLAGYEQYF. As DNA, the CDR3 is TGTGCCAGCATGCTAGCCGGGTACGAGCAGTACTTC.

V usage is TRBV10-3 and J usage is TRBJ2-5; TRBD2 agrees at 7 bases. The J call may be mistaken, given a closer DNA end match to TRBJ2-7. Germline CDR1 ENHRY, CDR2 SYGVKD. There are 12 residues in the CDR3. The CDR3 DNA sequence: TGTGCCATCAGGGGAGGGACCTACGAGCAGTACTTC. It specifies CAIRGGTYEQYF.

The chain couples TRBV9 to TRBJ1-1; possible D gene TRBD1, 5 bases. This CDR3 is 14 amino acids long. Germline V gene data show CDR1 as SGDLS and CDR2 as YYNGEE. Trimming removed 4 bases at V and 3 bases at J, with 13 bases between. The CDR3 bases are TGTGCCAGCAGCCCGAGGGGAGGGGACACTGAAGCTTTCTTT. Translating gives CASSPRGGDTEAFF. The full variable domain, rest sourced from reference TRBV9 and TRBJ1-1, is DSGVTQTPKHLITATGQRVTLRCSPRSGDLSVYWYQQSLDQGLQFLIQYYNGEERAKGNILERFSAQQFPDLHSELNLSSLELGDSALYFCASSPRGGDTEAFFGQGTRLTVV.

The rearrangement uses TRBV5-1 and TRBJ2-7; possibly TRBD2 for D (5 bases). The length of the CDR3 is 17 residues. Germline V gene data show CDR1 as SGHRS and CDR2 as YFSETQ. Trimming cost V 4 bases and J 0 bases, with 20 bases left between them. This CDR3 reads CASSLNQDSRLSYEQYF. The CDR3 DNA follows: TGCGCCAGCAGCCTGAACCAGGACTCGCGCCTCTCCTACGAGCAGTACTTC.

There are a few counts of this clone. This chain links TRBV5-6 with TRBJ1-1; no definite D call. Per germline, CDR1 SGHDT and CDR2 YYEEEE. The CDR3 is 13 residues long. V lost 4 bases and J lost 4, with 11 bases in between. In DNA, the CDR3 is TGTGCCAGCAGCCGCCTGGGAGTCACTGAAGCTTTCTTT. It yields the protein CASSRLGVTEAFF.

The gene calls are TRBV9 and TRBJ1-4, with TRBD1 matching 8 bases. The ends lost 4 bases at V and 5 bases at J; junction bases unmatched: 7. Per the germline V gene, CDR1 is SGDLS and CDR2 is YYNGEE. This CDR3 has 15 residues. As DNA, the CDR3 is TGTGCCAGCAGCTCCACGCCAGGGGGCAATGAAAAACTGTTTTTT. It specifies CASSSTPGGNEKLFF.

Only a few counts were recorded for this clone. The chain combines TRBV13 with TRBJ2-1; TRBD2 aligns across 10 bases. Germline V gene data show CDR1 as PRHDT and CDR2 as FYEKMQ (reference sequence). V lost 5 bases to trimming and J lost 3 bases; unmatched junction nucleotides: 16. This CDR3 is built from 19 residues. The CDR3 DNA is TGTGCCAGCAGCCATTCTTATCATCTAGCGGGAGAACTCTACAATGAGCAGTTCTTC. Residues: CASSHSYHLAGELYNEQFF. Based on the CDR3 plus reference TRBV13 and TRBJ2-1, the full variable domain is AAGVIQSPRHLIKEKRETATLKCYPIPRHDTVYWYQQGPGQDPQFLISFYEKMQSDKGSIPDRFSAQQFSDYHSELNMSSLELGDSALYFCASSHSYHLAGELYNEQFFGPGTRLTVL.

The count of this clone is one. The gene calls are TRBV4-2 and TRBJ1-2; no definite D call. This CDR3 has 12 residues. In germline, CDR1 is LGHNA, CDR2 YNFKEQ. V was shortened by 4 bases and J by 5 bases, with 8 bases between the two germline ends. CDR3 amino acids: CASSPSRYGYTF. CDR3 nucleotides: TGTGCCAGCAGCCCCTCCCGGTATGGCTACACCTTC.

The V call is TRBV18, the J call TRBJ2-7; D is possibly TRBD1 (6 bases). The CDR3 spans 12 residues. Germline V gene lookup returns CDR1 KGHSH and CDR2 LQKENI. V was cut by 4 bases and J by 2 bases, with 6 bases left in between. The chain's CDR3 is CASSRDTYEQYF. For the CDR3, the DNA is TGTGCCAGCTCACGGGACACCTACGAGCAGTACTTC.

The chain is built from TRBV5-6 and TRBJ1-5; D not certain. Deletions cut 4 bases from V and 6 bases from J, with 8 bases between. The germline CDR1 and CDR2 sequences are SGHDT and YYEEEE. This CDR3 comprises 12 residues. This chain's CDR3 is CASSIRGQPQHF. The DNA of the CDR3 is TGTGCCAGCAGCATAAGAGGTCAGCCCCAGCATTTT.

The chain employs TRBV18 and TRBJ2-1, with D possibly matching TRBD2 (6 bases). In germline, CDR1 is KGHSH, CDR2 LQKENI. CDR3 size: 16 residues. V was pared by 2 bases and J by 4 bases, with 15 bases between. As DNA, the CDR3 is TGTGCCAGCTCACCATCGCTGGGACTTGCTTACAATGAGCAGTTCTTC. It codes for CASSPSLGLAYNEQFF.